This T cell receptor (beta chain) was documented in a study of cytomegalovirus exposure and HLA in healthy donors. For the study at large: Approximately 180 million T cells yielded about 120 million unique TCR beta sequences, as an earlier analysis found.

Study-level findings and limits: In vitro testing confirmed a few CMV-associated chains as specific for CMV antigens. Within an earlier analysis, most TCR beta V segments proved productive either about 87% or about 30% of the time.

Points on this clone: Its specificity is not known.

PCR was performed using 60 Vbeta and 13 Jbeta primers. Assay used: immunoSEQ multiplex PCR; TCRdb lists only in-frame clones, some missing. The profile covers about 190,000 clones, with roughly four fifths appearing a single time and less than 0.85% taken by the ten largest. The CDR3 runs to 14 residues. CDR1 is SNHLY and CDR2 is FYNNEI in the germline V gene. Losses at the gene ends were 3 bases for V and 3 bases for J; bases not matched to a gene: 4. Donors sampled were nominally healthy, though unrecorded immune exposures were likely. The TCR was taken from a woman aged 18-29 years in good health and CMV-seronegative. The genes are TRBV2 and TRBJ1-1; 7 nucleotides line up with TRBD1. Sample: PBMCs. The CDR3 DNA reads TGTGCCAGCAGTGATGGACAGGATTACACTGAAGCTTTCTTT. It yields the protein CASSDGQDYTEAFF. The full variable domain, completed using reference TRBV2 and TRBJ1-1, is EPEVTQTPSHQVTQMGQEVILRCVPISNHLYFYWYRQILGQKVEFLVSFYNNEISEKSEIFDDQFSVERPDGSNFTLKIRSTKLEDSAMYFCASSDGQDYTEAFFGQGTRLTVV.